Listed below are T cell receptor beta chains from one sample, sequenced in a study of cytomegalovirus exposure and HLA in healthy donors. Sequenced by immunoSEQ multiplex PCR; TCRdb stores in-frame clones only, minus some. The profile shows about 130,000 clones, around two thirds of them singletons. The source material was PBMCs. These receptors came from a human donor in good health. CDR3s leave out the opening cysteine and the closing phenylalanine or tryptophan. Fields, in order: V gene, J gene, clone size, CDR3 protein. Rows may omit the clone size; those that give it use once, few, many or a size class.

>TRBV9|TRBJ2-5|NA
ASSSGLAGGRKQETQY
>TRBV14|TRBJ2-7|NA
ASSQELAGGYEQY
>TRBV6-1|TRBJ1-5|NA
ASEQVPGQPQH
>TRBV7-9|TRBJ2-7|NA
SSTFPESGQGSSYEQY
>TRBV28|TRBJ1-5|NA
ASSFHSSRGGQPQH
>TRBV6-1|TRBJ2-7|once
ASSGGQGLREQY
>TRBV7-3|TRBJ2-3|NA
ASSSQGPLISRTDTQY
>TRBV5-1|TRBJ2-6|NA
ASSQRTERSSGANVLT
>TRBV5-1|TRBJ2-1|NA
ASSLAFRDEQF
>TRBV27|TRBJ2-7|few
ASSFFPGEYEQY
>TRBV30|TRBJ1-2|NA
AWQGERGYGYT
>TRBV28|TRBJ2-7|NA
ASSLDQTGGIPYEQY
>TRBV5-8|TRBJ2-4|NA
ASSPPGLAYAKNIQY
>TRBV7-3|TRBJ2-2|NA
ASSLKPPGGIGNTGELF
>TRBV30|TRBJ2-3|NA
ARRTPSSTDTQY
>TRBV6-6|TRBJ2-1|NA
ASSYAGDEQF
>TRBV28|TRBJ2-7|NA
ASNTDRPYEQY
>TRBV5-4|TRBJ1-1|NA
ANGPQGVFNTEAF
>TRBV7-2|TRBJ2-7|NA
ASSPRTGYEQY
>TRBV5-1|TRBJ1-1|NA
ASSFLATGIHTEAF
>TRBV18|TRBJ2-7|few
ASSSGTGNYEQY
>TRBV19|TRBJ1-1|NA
ASTNLDRGGTEAF
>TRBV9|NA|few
ASSVGQKNYEQY
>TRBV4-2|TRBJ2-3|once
ASSQVTGLVTDTQY
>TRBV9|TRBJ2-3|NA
ASSAASGGSTDTQY
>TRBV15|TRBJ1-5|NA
ATSRARGGINQPQH
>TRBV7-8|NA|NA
ASSLVAPTSAQAYEQY
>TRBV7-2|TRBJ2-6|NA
ASSPDISGANVLT